This TCR beta chain was captured in a study of T-cell memory formation after mild COVID-19. At the level of the study: The TCR clusters were mostly specific to one donor.

With respect to this clonotype: Its antigen is currently unknown.

Broader study findings: Detection of some responders pre-infection suggested pre-existing cross-reactive memory T cells participated. Clones contracting over day 15 to 85 were CD4/CD8 balanced, with later expanders leaning CD4+.

The 5'RACE method, run with constant-segment primers, produced TCR alpha and TCR beta cDNA libraries (carrying sample barcodes and UMIs). TCRdb itself ran the 5' RACE reads through MiXCR, one entry per CDR3 protein. Among about 140,000 distinct CDR3 sequences, about 14% were seen once, and the ten largest hold roughly 14%. This clonotype originated in an adult woman who had mild COVID-19 (a few samples of this study predate the infection). Cell type and time point are not known. The sequencing sample was made of PBMCs or a T cell subset sorted from them (not recorded which).

CDR3 region: CSVAWTNQETQYF. CDR3 in DNA: TGCAGCGTTGCCTGGACGAACCAAGAGACCCAGTACTTC. V usage is TRBV29-1 and J usage is TRBJ2-5; D remains unclear. Trimming took off 4 bases at V and 0 bases at J, with 9 bases between the two ends. The CDR3 contains 13 residues. Germline values: CDR1 SQVTM, CDR2 ANQGSEA.